The clone carrying this TCR beta chain was observed a few times. Its antigen is unknown. This sample was taken from a study of cytomegalovirus exposure and HLA in healthy donors. Study information: Earlier sequencing of approximately 200 million T cells yielded roughly 100 million unique TCR beta sequences. Findings of the study overall: Analysis performed later showed TCR beta chains linked to HLA being more clonally expanded than equally common others.

Trimming stripped 1 base from V and 3 bases from J, with 9 bases between. The CDR3 is made up of 14 amino acids. Germline V gene data show CDR1 as LNHNV and CDR2 as YYDKDF (reference sequence). PCR amplification relied on 60 Vbeta primers (plus 13 Jbeta primers). Assay used: immunoSEQ multiplex PCR; TCRdb lists only in-frame clones, some missing. The sample records about 140,000 clones, around 80% being singletons. The sequenced sample was PBMCs. The source is a woman aged 40-49 years in good health and CMV-seronegative. This chain uses TRBV15 with TRBJ1-2; D gene unclear. In nucleotides, the CDR3 is TGTGCCACCAGCAGAGTTGACAACTACTATGGCTACACCTTC. It encodes CATSRVDNYYGYTF.